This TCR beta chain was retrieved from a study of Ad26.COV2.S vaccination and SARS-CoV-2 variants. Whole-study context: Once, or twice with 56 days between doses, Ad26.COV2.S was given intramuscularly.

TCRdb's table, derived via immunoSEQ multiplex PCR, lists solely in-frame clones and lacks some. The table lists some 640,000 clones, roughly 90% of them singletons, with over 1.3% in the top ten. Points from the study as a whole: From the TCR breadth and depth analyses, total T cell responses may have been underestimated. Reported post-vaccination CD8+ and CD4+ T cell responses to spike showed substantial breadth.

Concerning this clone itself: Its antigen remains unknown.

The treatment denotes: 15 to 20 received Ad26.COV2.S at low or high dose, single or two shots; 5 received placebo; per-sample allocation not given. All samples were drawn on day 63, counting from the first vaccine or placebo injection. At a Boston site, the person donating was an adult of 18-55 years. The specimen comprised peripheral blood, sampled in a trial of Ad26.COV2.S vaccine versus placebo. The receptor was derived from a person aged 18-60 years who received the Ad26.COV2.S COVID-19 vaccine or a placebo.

The CDR3 region has the DNA TGTGCCAGCAGCCCGCGGACAAGTATTAATTCACCCCTCCACTTT. This sequence encodes CASSPRTSINSPLHF. This chain links TRBV7-2 with TRBJ1-6, with D possibly matching TRBD1 (5 bases). CDR1 is SGHTA and CDR2 is FQGNSA in the germline V gene. The CDR3 contains 15 residues. Deletions cut 5 bases from V and 6 bases from J, with 14 bases between. Full variable domain (outside the CDR3, taken from reference TRBV7-2 and TRBJ1-6): GAGVSQSPSNKVTEKGKDVELRCDPISGHTALYWYRQSLGQGLEFLIYFQGNSAPDKSGLPSDRFSAERTGGSVSTLTIQRTQQEDSAVYLCASSPRTSINSPLHFGNGTRLTVT.